What follows describes a single TCR beta chain. This entry is derived from a study of blood T cell repertoires in COVID-19. The assay was immunoSEQ multiplex PCR, and TCRdb's table has in-frame clones only and misses some. The data hold about 73,000 clones, with roughly 88% observed a single time. The sequence was obtained from a man at least 80 years old with active or convalescent COVID-19. Sequenced: peripheral blood.

The CDR3 loop is CASSVSGGQPQHF. The CDR3 bases are TGTGCCAGCAGTGTTTCGGGGGGACAGCCCCAGCATTTT. J is TRBJ1-5 and V is TRBV2; a possible D gene is TRBD1 (5 bases). Germline values: CDR1 SNHLY, CDR2 FYNNEI. This CDR3 is built from 13 residues. The ends were cut back, 4 bases at V and 7 bases at J, with 11 bases in the middle.